The present T cell receptor beta chain was sequenced within a study of T-cell reconstitution after alpha-beta-depleted transplantation in children. Germline V gene lookup returns CDR1 WSHSY and CDR2 SAAADI. The CDR3 totals 14 residues. V lost 4 bases to trimming and J lost 4 bases, with 11 bases between them. It was with unique molecular identifiers that the TCRbeta library was prepared. TCRdb reanalysed the PCR reads using MiXCR and keeps one entry per CDR3 protein. The table lists roughly 400,000 distinct CDR3 sequences, roughly 20% of them singletons, with over 3.5% in the top ten. The rearrangement joins TRBV10-2 to TRBJ1-5, with TRBD1 as a possible D gene (5 bases). The receptor was derived from a human donor who donated a stem cell graft to a child with acute myeloid leukemia. The sample was PBMCs from the stem cell graft donor, taken from the stem cell graft. The CDR3 reads CASSAAGPNQPQHF. The CDR3 DNA sequence: TGCGCCAGCAGTGCGGCAGGGCCGAATCAGCCCCAGCATTTT.